Included here is one T cell receptor beta chain sequence, with context. Only in-frame clones appear in the TCRdb table, and some are missing; sequencing was by immunoSEQ multiplex PCR. The table records 14,000 or so clones, roughly 80% of them present only once. This record comes from a study of PD-1 blockade in classical Hodgkin lymphoma. V lost 2 bases, J lost 0 bases, and 6 bases stayed unmatched. The CDR3 consists of 16 residues. Per germline, CDR1 LGHNA and CDR2 YNFKEQ. Brentuximab vedotin exposure varied, and every patient relapsed after autologous stem cell transplantation. The rearrangement joins TRBV4-2 to TRBJ2-7; the match to TRBD2 covers 8 bases. The source material was peripheral blood mononuclear cells (PBMCs), sampled at baseline. The origin of this receptor is a human donor with classical Hodgkin lymphoma. The CDR3, as DNA: TGTGCCAGCAGCCAAAATAGCGGGGATAGCTCCTACGAGCAGTACTTC. It codes for CASSQNSGDSSYEQYF.